Shown below are 9 T cell receptor beta chains from a single sample sequenced in a study of shared clonotypes between healthy human individuals. Libraries were prepared by immunoSEQ multiplex PCR; TCRdb keeps only in-frame clonotypes and omits some of them. The table shows around 2,000,000 clones, with roughly 94% occurring only once. The sample taken for sequencing was naive CD4+ T cells sorted from blood. Subset noted: CD45RA+ positively selected. The receptors originated from a man aged 18 to 29 in good health.

The chain recombines TRBV5-4 with TRBJ2-5, with TRBD2 identical over 8 bases. The CDR3 covers 15 residues. With 2 bases clipped from V and 5 bases from J, the junction kept 8 bases outside the gene matches. The germline V gene has CDR1 SGHNT and CDR2 YYREEE (reference sequence). CDR3 region: CASSLDGRARETQYF. CDR3 DNA: TGTGCCAGCAGCTTAGACGGGAGGGCCCGGGAGACCCAGTACTTC.

The V gene is TRBV2, the J gene TRBJ2-5; D uncertain. Trimming removed 8 bases from V and 9 bases from J, with 13 bases in between. The CDR3 runs 11 residues. Germline CDR1 SNHLY, CDR2 FYNNEI. CDR3: CASGQVVAQYF. Written as DNA, the CDR3 is TGTGCCAGCGGGCAGGTGGTGGCCCAGTACTTC.

This chain links TRBV7-9 with TRBJ1-2, with D possibly TRBD1 on 6 matching bases. This CDR3 spans 13 amino acids. Germline-derived CDR1 and CDR2 are SEHNR and FQNEAQ (reference sequence). The V gene lost 5 bases and the J gene lost 5 bases, with 12 bases spanning the gap. The CDR3 reads CASSLQGHYGYTF. The DNA for the CDR3 is TGTGCCAGCAGCCTCCAGGGGCATTATGGCTACACCTTC.

As regards this clone: Distinct nucleotide sequences in the sample also encode this CDR3. The chain carries TRBV11-2 and TRBJ2-3; D gene unclear. The germline V gene has CDR1 SGHAT and CDR2 FQNNGV. The CDR3 is 12 amino acids. Trimming left V 3 bases short and J 2 bases short, with 3 bases between. CDR3 region: CASSLNTDTQYF. The CDR3 DNA is TGTGCCAGCAGCTTGAACACAGATACGCAGTATTTT. Filled out from reference TRBV11-2 and TRBJ2-3, the complete variable domain reads EAGVAQSPRYKIIEKRQSVAFWCNPISGHATLYWYQQILGQGPKLLIQFQNNGVVDDSQLPKDRFSAERLKGVDSTLKIQPAKLEDSAVYLCASSLNTDTQYFGPGTRLTVL.

The J gene is TRBJ2-3, the V gene TRBV5-6; D is tentatively TRBD1 or TRBD2 (7 bases each). Trimming pared 2 bases from V and 6 bases from J, leaving 13 bases between. The V gene's germline CDR1 is SGHDT and CDR2 YYEEEE. The CDR3 totals 14 residues. CDR3 nucleotides: TGTGCCAGCAGCTTTTCCAGGGGGGGCGATACGCAGTATTTT. This sequence encodes CASSFSRGGDTQYF.

V is TRBV2 and J is TRBJ1-4, with 8 nucleotides matching TRBD1. The ends lost 6 bases at V and 0 bases at J; junction bases unmatched: 6. The CDR3 runs 16 residues. The germline V gene has CDR1 SNHLY and CDR2 FYNNEI. The CDR3, as DNA: TGTGCCAGCAGCCGGGACAGGAGAGCAACTAATGAAAAACTGTTTTTT. It specifies CASSRDRRATNEKLFF.

A remark on this clone: Other DNA sequences in the same sample also yield this CDR3. V and J are TRBV27 and TRBJ2-3; possible D gene TRBD1, 5 bases. V shed 3 bases and J shed 3 bases, with 10 bases lying between them. Germline V lookup: CDR1 MNHEY, CDR2 SMNVEV (reference sequence). The CDR3 consists of 14 residues. The CDR3 nucleotides are TGTGCCAGCAGTTTGGGCAGGGATACAGATACGCAGTATTTT. Protein product: CASSLGRDTDTQYF.

The rearrangement links TRBV28 to TRBJ2-1, with 13 positions matching TRBD2. V lost 7 bases, J lost 6 bases, and 18 bases stayed unmatched. Germline values: CDR1 MDHEN, CDR2 SYDVKM. The CDR3 runs to 19 residues. The CDR3, as DNA: TGTGCCAGCATTTCCCTGACTAGCGGGGGGTTCGGGCCCGTCAATGAGCAGTTCTTC. Its translation: CASISLTSGGFGPVNEQFF.

The V gene is TRBV11-3, the J gene TRBJ2-1, with 8 bases matching TRBD2. Looked up from germline, CDR1 is SGHNT and CDR2 is YENEEA. Trimming at V came to 4 bases and at J to 6 bases, leaving 8 bases not matched to a gene. The CDR3 spans 15 residues. DNA of the CDR3: TGTGCCAGCAGCTCAGAGGGACTAGACAGCAATGAGCAGTTCTTC. Its protein product is CASSSEGLDSNEQFF.